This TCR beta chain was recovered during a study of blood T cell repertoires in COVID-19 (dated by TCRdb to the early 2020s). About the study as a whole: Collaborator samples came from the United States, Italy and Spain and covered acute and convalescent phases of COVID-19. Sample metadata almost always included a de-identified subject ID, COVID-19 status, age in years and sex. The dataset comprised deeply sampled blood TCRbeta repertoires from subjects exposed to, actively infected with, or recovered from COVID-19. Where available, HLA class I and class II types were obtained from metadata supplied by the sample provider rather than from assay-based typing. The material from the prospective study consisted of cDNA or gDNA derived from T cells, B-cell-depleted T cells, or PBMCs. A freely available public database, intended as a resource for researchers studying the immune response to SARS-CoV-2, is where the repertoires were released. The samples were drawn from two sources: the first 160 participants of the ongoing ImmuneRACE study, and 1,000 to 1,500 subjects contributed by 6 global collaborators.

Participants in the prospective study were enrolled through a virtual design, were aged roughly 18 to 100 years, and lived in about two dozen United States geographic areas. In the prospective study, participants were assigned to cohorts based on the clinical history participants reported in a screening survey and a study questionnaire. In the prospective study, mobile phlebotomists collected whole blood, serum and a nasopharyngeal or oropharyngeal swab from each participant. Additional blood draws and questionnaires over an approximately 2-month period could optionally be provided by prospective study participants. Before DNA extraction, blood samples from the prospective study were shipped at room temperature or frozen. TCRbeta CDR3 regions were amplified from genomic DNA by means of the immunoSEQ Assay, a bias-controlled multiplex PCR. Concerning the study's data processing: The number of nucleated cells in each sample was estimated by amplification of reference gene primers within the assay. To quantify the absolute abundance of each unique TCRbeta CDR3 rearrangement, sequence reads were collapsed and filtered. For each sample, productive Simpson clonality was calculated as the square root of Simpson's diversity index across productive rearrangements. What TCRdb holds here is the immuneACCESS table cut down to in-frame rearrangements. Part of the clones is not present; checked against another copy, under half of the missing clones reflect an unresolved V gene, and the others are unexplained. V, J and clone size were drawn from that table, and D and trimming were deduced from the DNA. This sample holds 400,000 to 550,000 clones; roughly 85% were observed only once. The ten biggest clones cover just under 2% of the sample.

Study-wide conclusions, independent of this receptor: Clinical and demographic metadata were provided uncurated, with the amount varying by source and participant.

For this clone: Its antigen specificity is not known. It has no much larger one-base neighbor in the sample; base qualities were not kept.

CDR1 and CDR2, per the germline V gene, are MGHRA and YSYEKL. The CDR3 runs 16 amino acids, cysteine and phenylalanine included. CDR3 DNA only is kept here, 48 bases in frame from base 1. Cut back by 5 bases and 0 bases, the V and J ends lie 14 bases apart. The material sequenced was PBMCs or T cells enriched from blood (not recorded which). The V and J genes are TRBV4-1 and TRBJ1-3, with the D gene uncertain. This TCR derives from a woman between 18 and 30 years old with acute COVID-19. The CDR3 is CASSFQSHGSGNTIYF. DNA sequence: TGCGCCAGCAGCTTCCAAAGCCACGGCTCTGGAAACACCATATATTTT.